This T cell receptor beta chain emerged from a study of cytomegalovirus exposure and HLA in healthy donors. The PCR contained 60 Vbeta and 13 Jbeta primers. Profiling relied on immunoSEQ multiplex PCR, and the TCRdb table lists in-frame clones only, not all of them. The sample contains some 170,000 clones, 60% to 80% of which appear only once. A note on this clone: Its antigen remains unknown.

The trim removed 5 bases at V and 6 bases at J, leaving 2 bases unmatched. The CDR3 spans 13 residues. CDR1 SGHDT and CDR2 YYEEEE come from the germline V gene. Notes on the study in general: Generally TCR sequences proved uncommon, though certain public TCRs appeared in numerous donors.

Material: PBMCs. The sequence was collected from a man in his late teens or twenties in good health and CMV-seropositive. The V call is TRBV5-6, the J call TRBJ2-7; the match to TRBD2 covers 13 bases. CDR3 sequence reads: CASSRLAGGEQYF. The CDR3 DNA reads TGTGCCAGCAGTCGACTAGCGGGGGGCGAGCAGTACTTC.